This TCR beta chain is drawn from a study of blood T cell repertoires in COVID-19. Study background: COVID-19 samples, acute and convalescent, were from the United States, Italy and Spain.

In the source study's methods: Nucleated cell counts were estimated from reference gene primer amplification. Using immunoSEQ multiplex PCR, the repertoire was profiled, and TCRdb retains in-frame clones only, with some absent. Clonal size and the V and J genes are those of that table, whereas D and trimming came from the DNA. Of about 83,000 clones detected, 90% appear once; the ten largest clones hold 16%. Sequenced input: peripheral blood. This clonotype was obtained from a woman aged 80 or older with active or convalescent COVID-19.

The CDR3 reads CASMAGGHAGEQFF. In DNA form, the CDR3 reads TGTGCCAGCATGGCGGGGGGTCACGCGGGAGAGCAGTTCTTC. The chain couples TRBV2 to TRBJ2-1; 8 bases agree with TRBD2. V dropped 7 bases and J dropped 10; count of bases not matched to a gene: 12. This CDR3 spans 14 amino acids. In germline, CDR1 is SNHLY, CDR2 FYNNEI.